Listed below are T cell receptor beta chains from one sample, sequenced in a study of blood T cell repertoires in COVID-19. The protocol was immunoSEQ multiplex PCR, while the TCRdb copy is restricted to in-frame clones and leaves out a portion. The data hold approximately 90,000 clones, with approximately 80% observed a single time. The material sequenced was peripheral blood. These receptors were taken from a woman over 75 with acute or convalescent COVID-19. CDR3s include the opening cysteine and the closing phenylalanine or tryptophan. The D gene is left open where the match is weak. Only some rows state a clone size, as once, few, many or a class for expanded clones.

d_call,clone_size,j_call,cdr3_length,v_call,cdr3_nt,cdr3_aa
NA,once,TRBJ1-2,14,TRBV7-9,TGTGCCAGCAGCCTTGCGACAGCGACCTATGGCTACACCTTC,CASSLATATYGYTF
NA,NA,TRBJ2-7,14,TRBV5-4,TGTGCCAGCAGCCTCGACGGGAGCTCCTACGAGCAGTACTTC,CASSLDGSSYEQYF
NA,NA,TRBJ2-7,17,TRBV18,TGTGCCAGCTCACCCTCAACGGGCAGGGCCAGCTCCTACGAGCAGTACTTC,CASSPSTGRASSYEQYF
NA,NA,TRBJ2-1,13,TRBV12-1,TGTGCCGCGGCGGCTAGCGGGGGGGTGGTGCAGTTCTTC,CAAAASGGVVQFF
NA,NA,TRBJ2-7,14,TRBV5-1,TGCGCCAGCAGCCCCGGCGTTTCGGGCTACGAGCAGTACTTC,CASSPGVSGYEQYF
TRBD2,NA,TRBJ2-5,14,TRBV7-2,TGTGCCAGCAGCTTAGCTGGCGGGGGGGAGACCCAGTACTTC,CASSLAGGGETQYF
NA,NA,TRBJ2-7,14,TRBV7-2,TGTGCCAGCAGCTTAGGGCAGGGGAAGTACGAGCAGTACTTC,CASSLGQGKYEQYF
NA,NA,TRBJ2-2,13,TRBV19,TGTGCCAGTAGTATCCAGGAAGACGGGGAGCTGTTTTTT,CASSIQEDGELFF
NA,NA,TRBJ1-2,16,TRBV6-6,TGTGCCAGCAGTTACGGGAACAGGGAGGGTGACTATGGCTACACCTTC,CASSYGNREGDYGYTF
NA,NA,TRBJ1-3,15,TRBV5-1,TGCGCCAGCAGCTTGTCTGCGGTCGCTGGAAACACCATATATTTT,CASSLSAVAGNTIYF
TRBD1,few,TRBJ1-6,15,TRBV2,TGTGCCAGCAGTTATGCCGGGACAGCCAATTCACCCCTCCACTTT,CASSYAGTANSPLHF
NA,NA,TRBJ2-2,15,TRBV5-5,TGTGCCAGCAGCTTTCAGGGGTCCAACACCGGGGAGCTGTTTTTT,CASSFQGSNTGELFF
TRBD2,NA,TRBJ2-3,14,TRBV25-1,TGTGCCAGCAGAGCCCTGGCGGGGGCAGATACGCAGTATTTT,CASRALAGADTQYF
NA,NA,TRBJ1-1,12,TRBV6-6,TGTGCCAGCAGTTCCCCGACAGACGGAGCTTTCTTT,CASSSPTDGAFF
TRBD2,NA,TRBJ2-7,14,TRBV18,TGTGCCAGCTCACCAACTAGCGGGAGGGACGAGCAGTACTTC,CASSPTSGRDEQYF
NA,NA,TRBJ2-1,12,TRBV24-1,TGTGCCACCAGTGATACAGGGAATGAGCAGTTCTTC,CATSDTGNEQFF
TRBD2,NA,TRBJ2-5,12,TRBV10-3,TGTGCCGCACGGGAGGGGTGGGAGACCCAGTACTTC,CAAREGWETQYF
NA,NA,TRBJ2-3,14,TRBV24-1,TGTGCCACCAGTGCAGGAGGAGGCACAGATACGCAGTATTTT,CATSAGGGTDTQYF
TRBD1,once,TRBJ1-2,14,TRBV5-1,TGCGCCAGCAGCGACGGACAGGGTGGCTATGGCTACACCTTC,CASSDGQGGYGYTF
TRBD2,NA,TRBJ2-3,15,TRBV2,TGTGCCAGCAGGGCAGAGACTAGCGTCACAGATACGCAGTATTTT,CASRAETSVTDTQYF
TRBD1,NA,TRBJ1-6,17,TRBV10-3,TGTGCCATCAGTGAAAGGAGGGACAGAGGCGATAATTCACCCCTCCACTTT,CAISERRDRGDNSPLHF
NA,NA,TRBJ2-5,13,TRBV19,TGTGCCAGCGGGGGACGGTCGAGAGAGACCCAGTACTTC,CASGGRSRETQYF
NA,NA,TRBJ1-4,13,TRBV9,TGTGCCAGCAGCGTAGGTAGTGCGGAAAAACTGTTTTTT,CASSVGSAEKLFF
TRBD1,NA,TRBJ2-1,15,TRBV5-1,TGCGCCAGCAGCGAGGACAGGGTGGGTTACAATGAGCAGTTCTTC,CASSEDRVGYNEQFF
TRBD2,NA,TRBJ2-2,17,TRBV5-1,TGCGCCAGCAGCTTAGCGCCAGCGGGAGAACCTACCGGGGAGCTGTTTTTT,CASSLAPAGEPTGELFF
TRBD1,NA,TRBJ2-5,14,TRBV3-1/TRBV3-2,TGTGCCAGCAGCACCCGGACAGGAGGCGAGACCCAGTACTTC,CASSTRTGGETQYF
TRBD2,NA,TRBJ2-5,15,TRBV11-2,TGTGCCAGCAGCCCCGTTGGAGGGAGGGAAGAGACCCAGTACTTC,CASSPVGGREETQYF
TRBD1,once,TRBJ2-6,18,TRBV2,TGTGCCAGCAGTGTTGATAGGACAGGGGGCTCTGGGGCCAACGTCCTGACTTTC,CASSVDRTGGSGANVLTF
NA,NA,TRBJ2-3,15,TRBV1,TGCACCAGCAGCCGTTACGCGAGGAACACAGATACGCAGTATTTT,CTSSRYARNTDTQYF
NA,NA,TRBJ2-6,15,TRBV3-1/TRBV3-2,TGTGCCAGCAGACCTACAGGCTCCGGGGCCAACGTCCTGACTTTC,CASRPTGSGANVLTF
TRBD2,NA,TRBJ2-1,15,TRBV3-1/TRBV3-2,TGTGCCAGCAGCCAAGGCGGGGGGGTCTACAATGAGCAGTTCTTC,CASSQGGGVYNEQFF
TRBD1,NA,TRBJ2-6,18,TRBV7-7,TGTGCCAGCAGCTCCGTTCCGGGACAGGGCTCTGGGGCCAACGTCCTGACTTTC,CASSSVPGQGSGANVLTF
TRBD2,NA,TRBJ2-3,16,TRBV30,TGTGCCTGGAGGCCGAGACTAGCGGGGGGGGCAGATACGCAGTATTTT,CAWRPRLAGGADTQYF
TRBD1,NA,TRBJ2-2,15,TRBV18,TGTGCCAGCTCTTTGGGACAGGCACAGACCGGGGAGCTGTTTTTT,CASSLGQAQTGELFF
TRBD1,NA,TRBJ1-5,15,TRBV4-1,TGCGCCAGCAGCTTCCGGACAGGGACGTTAGAGCCCCAGCATTTT,CASSFRTGTLEPQHF
NA,NA,TRBJ2-5,12,TRBV6-2/TRBV6-3,TGTGCCAGCGGCCCCCGCTATGGGACCCAGTACTTC,CASGPRYGTQYF
TRBD1,NA,TRBJ2-5,14,TRBV5-1,TGCGCCAGCAGCTTTACAGGGGTTGAAGAGACCCAGTACTTC,CASSFTGVEETQYF
TRBD1,once,TRBJ1-4,15,TRBV19,TGTGCCAGTAGTATTCAGGAGACAGGGAGGGAAAAACTGTTTTTT,CASSIQETGREKLFF
TRBD2,NA,TRBJ2-1,15,TRBV11-3,TGTGCCAGCAGCTCCGGGACTAGCAATTACAATGAGCAGTTCTTC,CASSSGTSNYNEQFF
NA,NA,TRBJ2-1,14,TRBV24-1,TGTGCCACCAGTAGGGGGGGAGCTTACAATGAGCAGTTCTTC,CATSRGGAYNEQFF
NA,NA,TRBJ2-7,13,TRBV19,TGTGCCAGTAGTACAGGGGCGTCCTACGAGCAGTACTTC,CASSTGASYEQYF
NA,NA,TRBJ2-1,13,TRBV12-5,TGTGCTAGTGGTTTCTTCGGTGAGGATGAGCAGTTCTTC,CASGFFGEDEQFF
TRBD2,NA,TRBJ2-5,15,TRBV7-9,TGTGCCAGCAGTCAAAGGACTAGCGGGAGGGAGACCCAGTACTTC,CASSQRTSGRETQYF
NA,few,TRBJ1-5,16,TRBV6-1,TGTGCCAGCAGTGAAGTCAGGGCCTCAGGGGATCAGCCCCAGCATTTT,CASSEVRASGDQPQHF
NA,NA,TRBJ2-7,15,TRBV11-2,TGTGCCAGCAGCTTAGGTTCGGGGTTACACTACGAGCAGTACTTC,CASSLGSGLHYEQYF
TRBD1,NA,TRBJ1-2,16,TRBV9,TGTGCCAGCACCCGTAGCCCGACAGGGGAGGACTATGGCTACACCTTC,CASTRSPTGEDYGYTF
NA,NA,TRBJ2-3,17,TRBV7-6,TGTGCCAGCAGCTTATTTTCGGGGGGCGTAGGGACAGATACGCAGTATTTT,CASSLFSGGVGTDTQYF
TRBD2,NA,TRBJ2-1,14,TRBV27,TGTGCCAGCAATACAGCGGGAGGGCGTCATGAGCAGTTCTTC,CASNTAGGRHEQFF
NA,NA,TRBJ2-7,11,TRBV2,TGTGCCAGCAGGAGAGAAAGCGAGCAGTACTTC,CASRRESEQYF
TRBD1,NA,TRBJ2-2,12,TRBV29-1,TGCAGCGTCAACAGGGGGCCCGGGGAGCTGTTTTTT,CSVNRGPGELFF
NA,NA,TRBJ1-2,14,TRBV3-1/TRBV3-2,TGTGCCAGCAGCCACCGACGGGGTAACTATGGCTACACCTTC,CASSHRRGNYGYTF
TRBD2,NA,TRBJ2-3,15,TRBV5-4,TGTGCCAGCAGCGGAAGCGGGGGGGCAGGAGATACGCAGTATTTT,CASSGSGGAGDTQYF
NA,NA,TRBJ2-1,16,TRBV7-9,TGTGCCAGCAGTATGGGAGGGGGAACGAGGTACAATGAGCAGTTCTTC,CASSMGGGTRYNEQFF
NA,NA,TRBJ2-5,16,TRBV6-1,TGTGCCAGCAGTGAATTGATTGGGCAGGGGATGGAGACCCAGTACTTC,CASSELIGQGMETQYF
NA,NA,TRBJ1-2,15,TRBV12-5,TGTGCTAGTGGTTTGGTAGGCAGCCCCTGGAGGGGCTACACCTTC,CASGLVGSPWRGYTF